The 28 T cell receptor beta chains in this list originate from one sample, sequenced in a study of CD8 T cells in ankylosing spondylitis. TCRdb passed the 5' RACE reads through MiXCR, listing each CDR3 protein once. This table holds under 250,000 distinct CDR3 sequences, over 9.5% found once. Sequencing was carried out using blood, either unsorted or a sorted T cell fraction (not recorded which). The receptor source for this set is a male donor with ankylosing spondylitis or in good health (not recorded which).

This clonotype was counted at least ten times. The genes are TRBV25-1 and TRBJ2-7; TRBD1 might be the D (7 bases). Germline values: CDR1 MGHDK, CDR2 SYGVNS. Trimming left V 0 bases short and J 2 bases short, with 14 bases between. This CDR3 has 16 residues. The CDR3 here is CASSEYGGQRTYEQYF. The CDR3 DNA reads as TGTGCCAGCAGTGAATACGGGGGACAGAGGACCTACGAGCAGTACTTC.

This clonotype was seen ten or more times. The chain uses TRBV29-1 and TRBJ2-7; 8 bases match TRBD1. Germline V CDR1 and CDR2: SQVTM, ANQGSEA. Germline trimming cut 6 bases from V and 6 bases from J; bases unmatched to any gene: 7. The CDR3 loop spans 12 amino acids. The CDR3 loop reads CSVGDRGSEQYF. The DNA for the CDR3 is TGCAGCGTCGGTGACAGGGGAAGCGAGCAGTACTTC.

This clonotype appeared many times. The chain couples TRBV20-1 to TRBJ2-7, with TRBD2 as a possible D gene (6 bases). Germline V gives CDR1 DFQATT, CDR2 SNEGSKA (reference sequence). The V end was cut by 6 bases, the J end by 2 bases, with 17 bases between. This CDR3 is 14 amino acids long. The CDR3 region has the DNA TGCAGTGCCCCGGGTACCCGGGGGACCTACGAGCAGTACTTC. It codes for CSAPGTRGTYEQYF.

This clonotype was counted only a few times. This chain connects TRBV11-3 to TRBJ1-1; TRBD1 aligns across 8 bases. After removal of 6 bases from V and 7 bases from J, the junction contained 10 bases not matched to a gene. Germline loops: CDR1 SGHNT, CDR2 YENEEA. The CDR3 sequence is 14 residues long. The CDR3 nucleotides read TGTGCCAGCAGATATTCCGGACAGGGCGGTGAAGCTTTCTTT. This translates into CASRYSGQGGEAFF.

This clonotype was seen at least ten times. The chain uses TRBV12-5 and TRBJ2-1, with D possibly matching TRBD2 (5 bases). V gave up 5 bases and J gave up 8 bases, with 10 bases separating them. The CDR3 loop spans 12 amino acids. Germline values: CDR1 LGHNT, CDR2 FRNRAP. CDR3 DNA: TGTGCTAGTGGTAGAGGGTCAGATGAGCAGTTCTTC. Residues: CASGRGSDEQFF.

This clonotype was observed a few times. V usage is TRBV7-9 and J usage is TRBJ2-5; weak D call: TRBD2 (5 bases). This CDR3 comprises 13 residues. V lost 3 bases to trimming and J lost 5 bases, with 10 bases between them. CDR1 SEHNR and CDR2 FQNEAQ come from the germline V gene (reference sequence). The CDR3 DNA reads as TGTGCCAGCAGCTTGACGCGGGCGGAGACCCAGTACTTC. This gives the protein CASSLTRAETQYF.

This clonotype was detected ten times or more. V gene TRBV3-1 combines with J gene TRBJ2-1, with 10 bases aligning to TRBD2. CDR3 length: 14 residues. Germline-derived CDR1 and CDR2 are LGHDT and YNNKEL (reference sequence). V lost 5 bases to trimming and J lost 5 bases; unmatched junction nucleotides: 3. Here the CDR3 reads CASSTLAGNNEQFF. The CDR3, as DNA: TGTGCCAGCAGCACACTAGCGGGGAACAATGAGCAGTTCTTC.

This clonotype came up many times. The CDR3 DNA reads as TGCAGCGTTTCGGGTGACTACGAGCAGTACTTC. Its translation is CSVSGDYEQYF. This rearrangement joins TRBV29-1 to TRBJ2-7; D is ambiguous. With 5 bases removed from V and 3 bases from J, the gap between germline ends came to 8 bases. Germline CDR1 reads SQVTM; CDR2 reads ANQGSEA. The CDR3 totals 11 residues.

There are many counts of this clonotype. This chain connects TRBV29-1 to TRBJ2-1; possible D gene TRBD2, 6 bases. V gave up 8 bases and J gave up 2 bases, with 19 bases separating them. Germline CDR1 SQVTM, CDR2 ANQGSEA. This CDR3 is built from 15 residues. The CDR3 loop is CSIQPAGFTYNEQFF. CDR3 nucleotide sequence: TGCAGCATACAACCAGCGGGCTTTACCTACAATGAGCAGTTCTTC.

This clonotype was recorded at least ten times. The chain carries TRBV30 and TRBJ1-1, with D hard to call. The CDR3 is 13 residues long. CDR1 GTSNPN and CDR2 SVGIG come from the germline V gene (reference sequence). V was shortened by 3 bases and J by 6 bases, with 14 bases between the two germline ends. The CDR3 reads CAWRAAAGPEAFF. DNA of the CDR3: TGTGCCTGGAGGGCAGCAGCCGGCCCTGAAGCTTTCTTT.

This clonotype has just a few counts. In nucleotides, the CDR3 is TGTGCCAGCAGCTTGTCGCAGGCTAACTATGGCTACACCTTC. This gives the protein CASSLSQANYGYTF. The V and J genes are TRBV5-6 and TRBJ1-2; D is ambiguous. The germline V gene has CDR1 SGHDT and CDR2 YYEEEE. The CDR3 length is 14 residues. Trimming pared 1 base from V and 0 bases from J, leaving 7 bases between.

This clonotype was recorded many times. The chain's CDR3 is CASSPRLAGGNGEQFF. CDR3 nucleotides: TGTGCCAGCAGCCCCCGACTAGCGGGGGGAAACGGTGAGCAGTTCTTC. The chain has TRBV3-1 and TRBJ2-1; 13 nucleotides agree with TRBD2. The CDR3 has 16 amino acids. J was trimmed by 9 bases and V by 4 bases; bases with no gene match: 9. Per germline, CDR1 LGHDT and CDR2 YNNKEL (reference sequence).

This clonotype came up many times. The chain combines TRBV28 with TRBJ2-1; 7 bases map to TRBD2. CDR1 is MDHEN and CDR2 is SYDVKM in the germline V gene. The CDR3 covers 12 residues. V was clipped by 5 bases and J by 9 bases; unmatched bases: 4. For the CDR3, the DNA is TGTGCCAGCAGTGGACTAGTAAGTGAGCAGTTCTTC. Translating it yields CASSGLVSEQFF.

The chain links TRBV12-5 to TRBJ2-1, with a weak D call TRBD2 (5 bases). The CDR3 runs to 15 residues. Trimming cost V 1 base and J 2 bases, with 9 bases left between them. Germline assignment: CDR1 LGHNT and CDR2 FRNRAP. CDR3 nucleotides: TGTGCTAGTGGTTTGGGGGGAGCGGCCTACAATGAGCAGTTCTTC. This sequence encodes CASGLGGAAYNEQFF.

This clonotype showed up many times. This chain uses TRBV27 with TRBJ2-4; TRBD2 aligns across 13 bases. The J segment lost 7 bases and the V segment lost 3 bases, leaving 24 bases of the junction unmatched. Germline loops: CDR1 MNHEY, CDR2 SMNVEV (reference sequence). The CDR3 is 22 amino acids. The CDR3: CASSFDRQGLAGIRGAPNIQYF. The CDR3 DNA follows: TGTGCCAGCAGTTTTGACAGACAGGGACTAGCGGGAATTAGAGGGGCGCCCAACATTCAGTACTTC.

This clonotype was observed many times. The chain links TRBV5-6 to TRBJ2-1; D not certain. The CDR3 is made up of 12 amino acids. CDR1 is SGHDT, CDR2 YYEEEE, per germline. V was cut by 0 bases and J by 7 bases, with 5 bases left in between. The CDR3 region has the DNA TGTGCCAGCAGCTTGGTTCTAAATGAGCAGTTCTTC. Its translation: CASSLVLNEQFF.

This clonotype was detected ten times or more. The rearrangement links TRBV9 to TRBJ2-7, with TRBD2 matching 15 bases. Germline assignment: CDR1 SGDLS and CDR2 YYNGEE. This CDR3 contains 16 residues. The junction had 7 bases not matched to a gene; V was cut back by 6 bases and J by 3 bases. The CDR3 sequence is CASTLGLAGGDYEQYF. DNA of the CDR3: TGTGCCAGCACCCTCGGACTAGCGGGAGGGGACTACGAGCAGTACTTC.

In its sample, this clonotype was seen many times. The chain is built from TRBV20-1 and TRBJ2-7; 7 bases line up with TRBD1. Trimming removed 1 base from V and 0 bases from J; junction bases left unmatched: 6. Germline V CDR1 and CDR2: DFQATT, SNEGSKA (reference sequence). CDR3 length equals 15 residues. The DNA of the CDR3 is TGCAGTGCTAGAGCTGAGACAGGGTTCTCCTACGAGCAGTACTTC. This encodes CSARAETGFSYEQYF.

The rearrangement links TRBV5-1 to TRBJ2-3; 10 bases map to TRBD2. The CDR3 has 14 residues. CDR1 is SGHRS and CDR2 is YFSETQ in the germline V gene. Trimming took 7 bases from V and 5 from J; bases not matched to a gene: 7. CDR3 sequence: CASSWSGREDTQYF. The CDR3 DNA reads TGCGCCAGCTCCTGGAGCGGGAGGGAAGATACGCAGTATTTT.

This chain connects TRBV11-2 to TRBJ2-5; 7 bases fit TRBD2. V lost 6 bases and J lost 9; bases outside the gene matches: 10. CDR1 and CDR2 from the germline V gene are SGHAT and FQNNGV. The CDR3 length is 13 residues. The CDR3 DNA follows: TGTGCCAGCAGTACTGAAGCCCGGGGGGCCCAGTACTTC. Translation gives CASSTEARGAQYF.

This clonotype was counted at least ten times. The chain carries TRBV7-9 and TRBJ1-2; TRBD1 agrees at 10 bases. The V segment lost 4 bases and the J segment 2 bases; nucleotides outside the gene matches: 4. The CDR3 consists of 15 residues. From germline, CDR1 is SEHNR and CDR2 FQNEAQ (reference sequence). CDR3 residues: CASSSWDRGNYGYTF. The CDR3 DNA is TGTGCCAGCAGCTCCTGGGACAGGGGAAACTATGGCTACACCTTC. Complete variable domain (other parts from reference TRBV7-9 and TRBJ1-2): DTGVSQNPRHKITKRGQNVTFRCDPISEHNRLYWYRQTLGQGPEFLTYFQNEAQLEKSRLLSDRFSAERPKGSFSTLEIQRTEQGDSAMYLCASSSWDRGNYGYTFGSGTRLTVV.

This clonotype was seen at least ten times. The chain couples TRBV5-1 to TRBJ2-7, with D possibly TRBD1 on 5 matching bases. The CDR3 loop spans 14 amino acids. Germline V CDR1 and CDR2: SGHRS, YFSETQ. Trimming removed 0 bases at V and 0 bases at J, with 7 bases between. Written as DNA, the CDR3 is TGCGCCAGCAGCTTGGGACAGAGCTCCTACGAGCAGTACTTC. This gives the protein CASSLGQSSYEQYF.

Worth noting for this clonotype: The junction departs from the called germline gene at one end, perhaps through a read error. The V gene is TRBV20-1, the J gene TRBJ2-3; possibly TRBD1 or TRBD2 for D (6 bases each). The CDR3 sequence is 17 residues long. From germline, CDR1 is DFQATT and CDR2 SNEGSKA (reference sequence). The CDR3 DNA is TGCTGTGCTAGAGGCCTCGGGGGCGAAGCGGCCACAGATACGCAGTATTTT. It yields the protein CCARGLGGEAATDTQYF.

This clonotype occurred many times. V and J are TRBV20-1 and TRBJ2-1; 10 nucleotides align to TRBD2. Germline CDR1 and CDR2: DFQATT and SNEGSKA (reference sequence). The V segment lost 7 bases and the J segment 8 bases; nucleotides outside the gene matches: 8. The CDR3 is 13 amino acids. This CDR3 is CSDRGLAVHEQFF. The CDR3, as DNA: TGCAGTGACAGAGGACTAGCGGTACATGAGCAGTTCTTC.

This clonotype was recorded at least ten times. The J gene is TRBJ2-1, the V gene TRBV20-1; the D gene is possibly TRBD2 (6 bases). The V and J ends lost 5 bases and 10 bases respectively, with 27 bases between them. Germline V gives CDR1 DFQATT, CDR2 SNEGSKA (reference sequence). The CDR3 has 16 residues. CDR3 coding DNA: TGCAGTGCTGAAAACCGGGCGGGAACCCTTCGGGGGGAGCAGTTCTTC. As protein: CSAENRAGTLRGEQFF.

The V call is TRBV5-6, the J call TRBJ2-3; the match to TRBD1 covers 12 bases. Trimming cost V 0 bases and J 5 bases; bases outside gene matches: 7. The CDR3 covers 17 residues. Germline V gene lookup returns CDR1 SGHDT and CDR2 YYEEEE. DNA of the CDR3: TGTGCCAGCAGCTTGGGGTTCGGGACAGGGGGCATAGATACGCAGTATTTT. Amino acid sequence: CASSLGFGTGGIDTQYF.

This clonotype showed up many times. The J gene is TRBJ2-2, the V gene TRBV29-1; unclear D gene. The V gene's germline CDR1 is SQVTM and CDR2 ANQGSEA. V was pared by 0 bases and J by 3 bases, with 5 bases between. The CDR3 sequence is 13 residues long. The CDR3 sequence is CSVEEGYTGELFF. The CDR3 DNA reads as TGCAGCGTTGAAGAGGGCTACACCGGGGAGCTGTTTTTT.

This clonotype appeared a few times. V gene TRBV2 combines with J gene TRBJ2-4, with TRBD1 identical over 11 bases. The CDR3 totals 13 residues. Trimming removed 6 bases from V and 9 bases from J; junction bases left unmatched: 4. Germline V gene data show CDR1 as SNHLY and CDR2 as FYNNEI. The CDR3 region has the DNA TGTGCCAGCAGGATGGACAGGGGGCGCATTCAGTACTTC. Amino acids: CASRMDRGRIQYF.